Below, one T cell receptor beta chain is given with its context. It has no known antigen specificity. Base qualities are not recorded, but no much larger clone differs from it by a single base. The Qiagen DNeasy kit was used to extract genomic DNA from unsorted PBMCs and from the negatively selected CD4+ and CD8+ fractions. TCR beta CDR3 regions were amplified by immunoSEQ multiplex PCR using primers annealing to V and J segments. Amplification bias was minimized using a synthetic immune receptor repertoire, and residual bias was removed computationally after sequencing. Per the original workflow: Custom Python scripts were used to quantify repertoire diversity as the Shannon entropy index. Unsorted, CD4+ and CD8+ repertoires were examined separately, except in combined analyses, for which CD4+ and CD8+ sequences were merged in silico. A clone counted as expanded when the clone's frequency after treatment rose at least 2-fold relative to C1D1, and clones undetected at baseline were given a pseudocount of 0.5. Singleton clones were defined as clones with 0 or 1 copy at C1D1, and non-singleton clones were defined as clones with 2 or more copies. Clones expanded in unsorted samples were labelled as CD4+, CD8+ or unknown by matching protein sequences in sorted samples from the same patient. Wilcoxon tests were applied to paired samples to test diversity changes from C1D1 to C4D1. TCRdb took over this immuneACCESS table, retaining in-frame rearrangements with V and J assigned. Such tables are incomplete; in checked studies, under half of the missing clones stem from an unresolved V gene, and the remainder is unexplained. The V and J calls and the clone size are those of that table, but D and trimming were determined from the DNA. In all, the sample holds 35,000 to 50,000 clones, and 60% to 70% of those were seen once. The leading ten clones occupy 2.5% to 3.5% of the sample.

The CDR3 starts with the cysteine, ends with the phenylalanine, and has 13 residues. Only the CDR3 DNA is retained, 39 bases long and in frame from the first base. The germline ends are 7 bases apart after V is trimmed by 1 base and J by 1 base. CDR1 and CDR2 (GTSNPN, SVGIG) derive from the germline V gene (reference sequence). The time point label, as the study defines it: cycle 4 day 1 (C4D1), after less than seven weeks of nivolumab. Every trial patient had relapsed following autologous stem cell transplantation, and prior brentuximab vedotin exposure was what differed among cohorts A, B and C. The trial cohort included 55 to 65 patients with relapsed/refractory classical Hodgkin lymphoma, and each patient had a best overall response of complete response, partial response or progressive disease. Trial patients were treated with single-agent nivolumab in the multi-cohort phase II CheckMate 205 trial. An independent review committee assessed best overall response using the 2007 International Working Group response criteria. Trial PBMCs were collected immediately before nivolumab initiation (C1D1) and during therapy at cycle 2 day 1 and cycle 4 day 1. Peripheral blood was collected in 8 mL Vacutainer Cell Preparation Tubes, from which PBMCs were isolated by centrifugation and then cryopreserved.

This sample stems from a study of PD-1 blockade in classical Hodgkin lymphoma (dated by TCRdb to 2020 to 2022). Context from the whole study: Nivolumab dosing was 3 mg/kg intravenously every 2 weeks, continuing until either disease progression or unacceptable toxicity. A peripheral blood immune signature of response to PD-1 blockade in classical Hodgkin lymphoma was defined using TCR beta sequencing and CyTOF. Study-wide conclusions, independent of this receptor: The study was restricted to a single clinical trial cohort, and the causes of repertoire differences, possibly disease activity or prior therapy, were left undefined. Lower diversity was seen in patients whose nivolumab began less than 1 year after ASCT, and these patients were left out of later analyses so that immune reconstitution would not confound the results. CD4+ but not CD8+ TCR diversity rose significantly by C4D1 (p=0.0027 vs p=0.16), most apparent in complete responders (p=0.02). Among trial patients, those achieving complete response had baseline diversity similar to that of newly diagnosed patients, while diversity was significantly lower in partial responders and progressors. Baseline TCR diversity was reported as lower in newly diagnosed patients than in healthy donors, and lower still in relapsed/refractory patients.

The clonotype comes from a human donor with classical Hodgkin lymphoma. The starting material was peripheral blood mononuclear cells (PBMCs), obtained before the fourth cycle of nivolumab. The rearrangement combines TRBV30 with TRBJ1-1; there is no confident call for the D gene. CDR3 protein: CAWSASGNTEAFF. The DNA sequence reads TGTGCCTGGAGTGCCTCAGGGAACACTGAAGCTTTCTTT.